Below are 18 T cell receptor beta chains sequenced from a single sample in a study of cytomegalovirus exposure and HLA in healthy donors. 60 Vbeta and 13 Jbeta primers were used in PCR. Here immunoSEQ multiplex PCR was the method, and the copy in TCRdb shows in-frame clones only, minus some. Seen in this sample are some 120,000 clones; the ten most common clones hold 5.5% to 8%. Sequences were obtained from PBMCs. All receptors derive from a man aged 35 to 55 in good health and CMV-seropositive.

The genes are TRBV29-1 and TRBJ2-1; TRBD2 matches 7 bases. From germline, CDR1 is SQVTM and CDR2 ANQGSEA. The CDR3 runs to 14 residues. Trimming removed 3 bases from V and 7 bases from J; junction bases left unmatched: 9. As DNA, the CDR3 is TGCAGCGTTGATACCCCGGGCGGGAGAAATGAGCAGTTCTTC. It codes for CSVDTPGGRNEQFF.

CDR3 loop: CASSDTGDTEAFF. CDR3 in DNA: TGCGCCAGCAGTGATACAGGGGACACTGAAGCTTTCTTT. The rearrangement links TRBV10-1 to TRBJ1-1; 7 nucleotides match TRBD1. The J segment lost 3 bases and the V segment lost 3 bases, leaving 1 base of the junction unmatched. Germline lookup yields CDR1 WNHNN and CDR2 SYGVQD (reference sequence). This CDR3 has 13 amino acids.

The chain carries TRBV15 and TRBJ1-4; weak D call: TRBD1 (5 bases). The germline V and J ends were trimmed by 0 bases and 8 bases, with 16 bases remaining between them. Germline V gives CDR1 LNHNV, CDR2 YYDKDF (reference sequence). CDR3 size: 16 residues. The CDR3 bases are TGTGCCACCAGCAGAGATCGTGGGGGGGGAATGGAAAAACTGTTTTTT. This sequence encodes CATSRDRGGGMEKLFF.

CDR3 sequence (DNA): TGTGCCAGCAGCTTGGAGGGGGGGGAGACCTACGAGCAGTACTTC. This encodes CASSLEGGETYEQYF. This chain connects TRBV5-5 to TRBJ2-7, with a possible D match to TRBD2 (7 bases). This CDR3 comprises 15 residues. Germline CDR1 reads SGHKS; CDR2 reads YYEKEE (reference sequence). The V end was cut by 0 bases, the J end by 2 bases, with 12 bases between.

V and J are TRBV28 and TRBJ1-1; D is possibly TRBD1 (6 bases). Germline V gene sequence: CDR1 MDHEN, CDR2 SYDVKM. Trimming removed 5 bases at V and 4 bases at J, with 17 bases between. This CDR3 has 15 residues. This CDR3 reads CASSPPAGVGTEAFF. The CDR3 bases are TGTGCCAGCAGTCCACCGGCAGGGGTTGGCACTGAAGCTTTCTTT.

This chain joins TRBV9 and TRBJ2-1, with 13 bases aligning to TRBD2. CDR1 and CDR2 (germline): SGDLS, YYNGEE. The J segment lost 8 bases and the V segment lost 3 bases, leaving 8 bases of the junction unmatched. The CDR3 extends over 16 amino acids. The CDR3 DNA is TGTGCCAGCAGCGCCCACAGGACTAGCGGGAGCCATGAGCAGTTCTTC. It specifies CASSAHRTSGSHEQFF.

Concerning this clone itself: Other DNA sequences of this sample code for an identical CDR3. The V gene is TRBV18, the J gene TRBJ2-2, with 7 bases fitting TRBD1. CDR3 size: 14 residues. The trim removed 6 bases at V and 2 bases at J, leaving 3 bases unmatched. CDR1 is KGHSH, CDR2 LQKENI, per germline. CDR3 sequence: CASSRQGNTGELFF. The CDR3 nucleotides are TGTGCCAGCTCTCGACAGGGTAACACCGGGGAGCTGTTTTTT.

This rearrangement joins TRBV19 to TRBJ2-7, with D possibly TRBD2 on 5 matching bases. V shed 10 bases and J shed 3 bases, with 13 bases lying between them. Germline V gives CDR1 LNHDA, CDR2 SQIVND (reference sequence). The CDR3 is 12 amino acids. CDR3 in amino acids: CATRRTDYEQYF. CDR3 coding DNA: TGTGCCACCCGACGGACTGACTACGAGCAGTACTTC.

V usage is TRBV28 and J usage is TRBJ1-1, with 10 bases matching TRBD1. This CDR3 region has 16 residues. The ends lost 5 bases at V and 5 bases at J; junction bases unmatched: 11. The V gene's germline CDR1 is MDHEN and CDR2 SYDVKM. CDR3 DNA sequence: TGTGCCAGCAGTCCTCATTTGGGACAGGGGTGGACTGAAGCTTTCTTT. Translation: CASSPHLGQGWTEAFF. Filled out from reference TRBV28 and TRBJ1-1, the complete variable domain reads DVKVTQSSRYLVKRTGEKVFLECVQDMDHENMFWYRQDPGLGLRLIYFSYDVKMKEKGDIPEGYSVSREKKERFSLILESASTNQTSMYLCASSPHLGQGWTEAFFGQGTRLTVV.

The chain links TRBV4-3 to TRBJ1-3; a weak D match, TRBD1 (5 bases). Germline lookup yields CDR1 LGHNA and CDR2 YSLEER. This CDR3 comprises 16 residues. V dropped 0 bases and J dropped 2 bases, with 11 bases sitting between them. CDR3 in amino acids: CASSQDLGGTGNTIYF. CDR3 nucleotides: TGCGCCAGCAGCCAAGATCTCGGGGGAACTGGAAACACCATATATTTT.

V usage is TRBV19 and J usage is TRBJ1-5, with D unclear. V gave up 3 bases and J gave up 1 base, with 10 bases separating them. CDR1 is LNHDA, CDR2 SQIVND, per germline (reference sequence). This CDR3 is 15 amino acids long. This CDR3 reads CASSIAEGSNQPQHF. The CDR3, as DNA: TGTGCCAGTAGTATTGCGGAGGGCAGCAATCAGCCCCAGCATTTT.

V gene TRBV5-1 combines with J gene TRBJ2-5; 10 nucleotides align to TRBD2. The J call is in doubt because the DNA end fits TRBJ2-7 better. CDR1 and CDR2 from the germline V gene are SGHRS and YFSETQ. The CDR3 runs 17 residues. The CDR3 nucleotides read TGCGCCAGCAGCCCCGGGGCTAGCGGGAGTATAGGATACGAGCAGTACTTC. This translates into CASSPGASGSIGYEQYF.

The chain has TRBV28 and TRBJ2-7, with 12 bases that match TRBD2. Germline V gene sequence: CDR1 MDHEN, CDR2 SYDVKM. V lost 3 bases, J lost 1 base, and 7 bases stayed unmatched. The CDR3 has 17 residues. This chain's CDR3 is CASSFRLAGADSYEQYF. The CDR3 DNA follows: TGTGCCAGCAGTTTCCGACTAGCGGGGGCTGATTCCTACGAGCAGTACTTC.

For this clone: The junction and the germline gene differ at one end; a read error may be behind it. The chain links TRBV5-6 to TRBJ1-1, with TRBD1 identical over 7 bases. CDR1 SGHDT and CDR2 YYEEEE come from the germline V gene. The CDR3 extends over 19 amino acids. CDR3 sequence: CASTLDPLRGRIVKTEAFF. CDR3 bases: TGTGCCAGCACCCTCGACCCTTTAAGGGGGCGAATCGTGAAGACTGAAGCTTTCTTT.

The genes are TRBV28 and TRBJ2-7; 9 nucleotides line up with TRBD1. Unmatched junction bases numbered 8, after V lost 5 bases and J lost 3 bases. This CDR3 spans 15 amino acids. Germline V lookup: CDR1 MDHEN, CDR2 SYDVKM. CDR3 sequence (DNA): TGTGCCAGCAGTAATCCGGGACAGGGAGTCTACGAGCAGTACTTC. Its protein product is CASSNPGQGVYEQYF.

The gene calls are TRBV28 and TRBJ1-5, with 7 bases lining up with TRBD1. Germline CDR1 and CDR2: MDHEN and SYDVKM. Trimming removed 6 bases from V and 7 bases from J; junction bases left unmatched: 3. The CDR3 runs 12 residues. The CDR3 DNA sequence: TGTGCCAGCAGCACAGGGGTGCAGCCCCAGCATTTT. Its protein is CASSTGVQPQHF.

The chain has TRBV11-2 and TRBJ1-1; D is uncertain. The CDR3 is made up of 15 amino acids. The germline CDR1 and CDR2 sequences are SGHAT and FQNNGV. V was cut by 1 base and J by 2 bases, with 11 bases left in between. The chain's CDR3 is CASSLVVSRNTEAFF. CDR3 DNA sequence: TGTGCCAGCAGCTTAGTTGTTTCTAGAAACACTGAAGCTTTCTTT.

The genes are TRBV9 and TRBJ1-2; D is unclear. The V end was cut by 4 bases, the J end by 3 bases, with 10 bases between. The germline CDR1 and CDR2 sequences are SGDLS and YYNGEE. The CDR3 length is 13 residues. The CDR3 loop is CASSLPGYYGYTF. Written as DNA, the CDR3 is TGTGCCAGCAGCCTCCCCGGGTACTATGGCTACACCTTC.